Described below is a single T cell receptor (beta chain) sequence and its context. Its specificity is unknown. V shed 3 bases and J 9 bases; nucleotides not matched to a gene: 5. The germline V gene has CDR1 SGHTA and CDR2 FQGNSA. This CDR3 comprises 13 residues. TCRdb keeps only in-frame clones here, not all; method: immunoSEQ multiplex PCR. The top ten clones hold roughly 7% of a sample with roughly 150,000 clones, 75% to 90% of them seen once. The data stem from a study of T cell responses to AZD1222 COVID-19 vaccine. Points from the study as a whole: Researchers report vaccine-associated CD4 TCRs spanning spike, with dominance at 160-218 and 743-854. It should be noted that donors were predominantly white British and more often female, and clonal diversity was possibly underestimated.

The starting material was peripheral blood, obtained after recovery from COVID-19. The source is an adult who had recovered from COVID-19. The chain recombines TRBV7-2 with TRBJ2-1, with 7 bases that match TRBD2. The CDR3 nucleotides are TGTGCCAGCAGCTTCGGCGGGGGTGTTGAGCAGTTCTTC. It specifies CASSFGGGVEQFF.